This T cell receptor beta chain originates from a study of T-cell memory formation after mild COVID-19. Study-wide context: Largely donor-specific sequence clusters came from two donors.

As concerns this clonotype: Its antigen is not identified.

TCRdb re-derived calls from the 5' RACE reads in MiXCR, one entry per CDR3 protein. Of roughly 240,000 distinct CDR3 sequences in the sample, 15% to 20% were seen once. The V gene lost 4 bases and the J gene lost 9 bases, with 6 bases spanning the gap. The CDR3 consists of 10 residues. The germline V gene has CDR1 SNHLY and CDR2 FYNNEI. Study-level findings and limits: The SARS-CoV-2 specificity of second-wave clones reaching peak at day 37 remained unverified. Contracting clones from day 15 to 85 had balanced CD4/CD8; later expanders favoured CD4+.

The genes are TRBV2 and TRBJ2-5; D remains unclear. The sample consisted of PBMCs or a T cell subset sorted from them (not recorded which). The TCR comes from a man between 18 and 35 years old who had mild COVID-19 (a few samples of this study predate the infection). Cell type and time point are not known. DNA of the CDR3: TGTGCCAGCAGTGGAGGTGCCCAGTACTTC. Translating it yields CASSGGAQYF.